This T cell receptor (beta chain) stems from a study of shared clonotypes between healthy human individuals. This CDR3 contains 15 residues. Trimming took 1 base from V and 4 from J; bases not matched to a gene: 6. The germline V gene has CDR1 SGHNT and CDR2 YENEEA. General study results and limits: Expectations were that clonotype sharing among donors would be affected by sequencing depth.

As concerns this clone: Its antigen is still unknown.

Profiling relied on immunoSEQ multiplex PCR, and the TCRdb table lists in-frame clones only, not all of them. The repertoire includes roughly 700,000 clones, around two thirds of them detected once, and 1.5% to 2% sits in the top ten. The source material was memory CD4+ T cells sorted from blood. The subset is: CD45RA-negative fraction. This clonotype was sampled from a woman aged 25 to 45 in good health. This chain links TRBV11-3 with TRBJ2-5; 7 nucleotides agree with TRBD2. The CDR3 nucleotides are TGTGCCAGCAGCTTAGGGGCGGGAGACGGAGAGACCCAGTACTTC. This codes for CASSLGAGDGETQYF.